A single sample is the source of the 16 T cell receptor beta chains below, sequenced in a study of cytomegalovirus exposure and HLA in healthy donors. The PCR employed 60 Vbeta primers together with 13 Jbeta primers. Sequenced by immunoSEQ multiplex PCR; TCRdb stores in-frame clones only, minus some. The sample yields under 250,000 clones, around 80% seen once. Material for sequencing was PBMCs. These receptors were collected from a woman younger than 45 in good health and CMV-seropositive.

CDR3 sequence: CASSRLAGTNNEQFF. The DNA of the CDR3 is TGTGCCAGCAGCCGTCTAGCGGGGACCAACAATGAGCAGTTCTTC. The chain joins TRBV11-3 to TRBJ2-1; TRBD2 aligns across 9 bases. The CDR3 sequence is 15 residues long. Per the germline V gene, CDR1 is SGHNT and CDR2 is YENEEA. Unmatched junction bases numbered 7, after V lost 5 bases and J lost 5 bases.

This clone was observed a handful of times. This chain joins TRBV11-2 and TRBJ2-3; 8 nucleotides line up with TRBD2. From germline, CDR1 is SGHAT and CDR2 FQNNGV. The J segment lost 2 bases and the V segment lost 1 base, leaving 5 bases of the junction unmatched. The CDR3 extends over 16 amino acids. Here the CDR3 DNA reads TGTGCCAGCAGCTTAGGCCCAGCGGGAGACACAGATACGCAGTATTTT. It translates to CASSLGPAGDTDTQYF. Together with reference TRBV11-2 and TRBJ2-3, the CDR3 gives the full variable domain: EAGVAQSPRYKIIEKRQSVAFWCNPISGHATLYWYQQILGQGPKLLIQFQNNGVVDDSQLPKDRFSAERLKGVDSTLKIQPAKLEDSAVYLCASSLGPAGDTDTQYFGPGTRLTVL.

This clone was counted between two and nine times. The chain joins TRBV7-2 to TRBJ2-6; tentative D call: TRBD2 (5 bases). The CDR3 length is 15 residues. V lost 3 bases, J lost 2 bases, and 8 bases lay in between. The germline V gene has CDR1 SGHTA and CDR2 FQGNSA. The CDR3 nucleotides are TGTGCCAGCAGCTTGTCGGGGACTGGGGCCAACGTCCTGACTTTC. Translating gives CASSLSGTGANVLTF.

The chain recombines TRBV5-1 with TRBJ2-7; D gene unclear. Germline V CDR1 and CDR2: SGHRS, YFSETQ. This CDR3 comprises 15 residues. V was trimmed by 0 bases and J by 0 bases, leaving 10 bases between them. The chain's CDR3 is CASSLAEVPSYEQYF. CDR3 nucleotides: TGCGCCAGCAGCTTGGCCGAGGTTCCCTCCTACGAGCAGTACTTC.

The chain recombines TRBV20-1 with TRBJ2-3; D is ambiguous. V lost 6 bases and J 0 bases, leaving 4 bases between the germline ends. The CDR3 has 11 amino acids. CDR1 is DFQATT and CDR2 is SNEGSKA in the germline V gene (reference sequence). The CDR3 DNA reads as TGCAGTGCCCAGAGCACAGATACGCAGTATTTT. Its protein is CSAQSTDTQYF.

The DNA of the CDR3 is TGTGCCAGCAGCCCAGGGGGAGGCTATGGCTACACCTTC. The encoded protein is CASSPGGGYGYTF. The chain employs TRBV7-9 and TRBJ1-2; TRBD1 matches 7 bases. Per germline, CDR1 SEHNR and CDR2 FQNEAQ (reference sequence). The CDR3 loop spans 13 amino acids. V lost 5 bases, J lost 4 bases, and 4 bases stayed unmatched.

This clone occurred a few times. V and J are TRBV11-2 and TRBJ2-2; 8 bases map to TRBD2. The germline V gene encodes CDR1 SGHAT and CDR2 FQNNGV. After removal of 3 bases from V and 0 bases from J, the junction contained 3 bases not matched to a gene. The CDR3 extends over 16 amino acids. The CDR3 DNA reads as TGTGCCAGCAGCTTCGGGGGGGGTACGAACACCGGGGAGCTGTTTTTT. Encoded protein: CASSFGGGTNTGELFF.

This rearrangement joins TRBV5-1 to TRBJ2-1; 7 bases agree with TRBD1. Trimming at V came to 3 bases and at J to 6 bases, leaving 6 bases not matched to a gene. The CDR3 totals 14 residues. The germline V gene has CDR1 SGHRS and CDR2 YFSETQ. This CDR3 reads CASSSLTGVNEQFF. CDR3 coding DNA: TGCGCCAGCAGCTCACTTACAGGGGTCAATGAGCAGTTCTTC. Full variable domain (outside the CDR3, taken from reference TRBV5-1 and TRBJ2-1): KAGVTQTPRYLIKTRGQQVTLSCSPISGHRSVSWYQQTPGQGLQFLFEYFSETQRNKGNFPGRFSGRQFSNSRSEMNVSTLELGDSALYLCASSSLTGVNEQFFGPGTRLTVL.

A single count supports this clone. J is TRBJ1-2 and V is TRBV6-6, with D perhaps matching TRBD1 (5 bases). The length of the CDR3 is 14 residues. CDR1 is MNHNY and CDR2 is SVGAGI in the germline V gene (reference sequence). Trimming removed 7 bases at V and 7 bases at J, with 19 bases between. The CDR3 nucleotides read TGTGCCAGCACAGTTTGGTCGGGGGAGGGTGGCTACACCTTC. Amino acid sequence: CASTVWSGEGGYTF.

V usage is TRBV2 and J usage is TRBJ2-2, with 9 bases aligning to TRBD1. This CDR3 spans 13 amino acids. Losses at the gene ends were 8 bases for V and 6 bases for J; bases not matched to a gene: 4. Germline V gene sequence: CDR1 SNHLY, CDR2 FYNNEI. The CDR3 sequence is CASLRTGAGELFF. The DNA of the CDR3 is TGTGCCAGCTTGAGGACAGGGGCCGGGGAGCTGTTTTTT.

The chain couples TRBV4-2 to TRBJ2-2, with D possibly TRBD2 on 6 matching bases. This CDR3 spans 15 amino acids. CDR1 is LGHNA, CDR2 YNFKEQ, per germline. The V and J ends lost 4 bases and 5 bases respectively, with 14 bases between them. Written as DNA, the CDR3 is TGTGCCAGCAGCCCCCGGGACTGGAAGACCGGGGAGCTGTTTTTT. Translating gives CASSPRDWKTGELFF.

The rearrangement links TRBV27 to TRBJ1-2; 7 nucleotides line up with TRBD1. This CDR3 comprises 16 residues. V trimming: 6 bases; J trimming: 0 bases; junction bases outside the gene matches: 10. Germline CDR1 MNHEY, CDR2 SMNVEV (reference sequence). The CDR3 loop reads CASREGAHRANYGYTF. The DNA of the CDR3 is TGTGCCAGCAGGGAGGGGGCCCACAGAGCTAACTATGGCTACACCTTC.

The chain employs TRBV4-3 and TRBJ1-4, with D possibly matching TRBD1 (6 bases). The CDR3 length is 15 residues. Trimming cost V 0 bases and J 3 bases, with 8 bases left between them. Per the germline V gene, CDR1 is LGHNA and CDR2 is YSLEER. CDR3 sequence reads: CASSQEDRPNEKLFF. The CDR3 nucleotides read TGCGCCAGCAGCCAAGAAGACAGGCCTAATGAAAAACTGTTTTTT.

The chain joins TRBV7-6 to TRBJ1-4, with 8 positions matching TRBD1. This CDR3 spans 15 amino acids. Germline CDR1 and CDR2: SGHVS and FNYEAQ. The trim removed 5 bases at V and 0 bases at J, leaving 2 bases unmatched. CDR3 nucleotides: TGTGCCAGCAGCGAACAGGGGGCAACTAATGAAAAACTGTTTTTT. Protein product: CASSEQGATNEKLFF. The full variable domain, rest sourced from reference TRBV7-6 and TRBJ1-4, is GAGVSQSPRYKVTKRGQDVALRCDPISGHVSLYWYRQALGQGPEFLTYFNYEAQQDKSGLPNDRFSAERPEGSISTLTIQRTEQRDSAMYRCASSEQGATNEKLFFGSGTQLSVL.

This chain connects TRBV29-1 to TRBJ2-4; tentative D call: TRBD2 (6 bases). Trimming removed 6 bases at V and 7 bases at J, with 13 bases between. The length of the CDR3 is 12 residues. CDR1 SQVTM and CDR2 ANQGSEA come from the germline V gene. This CDR3 reads CSVQGGFNIQYF. In DNA form, the CDR3 reads TGCAGCGTCCAAGGAGGGTTCAACATTCAGTACTTC.

Only a few counts were recorded for this clone. V usage is TRBV10-2 and J usage is TRBJ2-7; D may be TRBD1 (5 bases). The CDR3 has 12 amino acids. CDR1 WSHSY and CDR2 SAAADI come from the germline V gene. The V end lost 11 bases, the J end lost 0 bases, and 11 bases lay between the germline ends. The CDR3 protein is CASWTSSYEQYF. As DNA, the CDR3 is TGCGCCTCCTGGACAAGCTCCTACGAGCAGTACTTC.